This TCR beta chain came from a study of blood T cell repertoires in COVID-19. In the study overall: COVID-19 samples, acute and convalescent, were from the United States, Italy and Spain.

The CDR3 extends over 17 amino acids. After removal of 2 bases from V and 2 bases from J, the junction contained 4 bases not matched to a gene. The germline V gene encodes CDR1 LNHNV and CDR2 YYDKDF (reference sequence). As handled by the study authors: Estimation of nucleated cell counts relied on the amplification of reference gene primers. Produced via immunoSEQ multiplex PCR; TCRdb's table is partial and in-frame only. V and J calls and clone size are those listed in that table; D and trimming were worked out from the DNA. The sample comprises 70,000 to 75,000 clones, 81% of which are singletons, and roughly 20% rests with the top ten.

This clonotype was obtained from a woman aged 70-85 years with acute or convalescent COVID-19. Sequenced: peripheral blood. The chain uses TRBV15 and TRBJ1-5, with 12 nucleotides matching TRBD1. The CDR3 spells CATSRWGQGAGNQPQHF. The CDR3 DNA follows: TGTGCCACCAGCAGATGGGGACAGGGGGCTGGCAATCAGCCCCAGCATTTT.